Reported below is one TCR beta chain. Its antigen remains unidentified. The read finishes 3 residues shy of the CDR3 end, and the germline J gene is used to complete it. The CVID group had roughly 15 females and 30 or so males, mean age about 36. The record originates from a study of T cell clonality in common variable immunodeficiency. Findings and limits, study-wide: In common variable immunodeficiency, TCR beta chains reportedly carried fewer deletions and N-nucleotide insertions. Fewer TCRbeta clones were shared among CVID subjects than controls.

Germline loops: CDR1 MNHNS, CDR2 SASEGT. The CDR3 totals 14 residues. V shed 1 base and J 2 bases; nucleotides not matched to a gene: 2. Sequencing was performed with immunoSEQ multiplex PCR; in TCRdb, only in-frame clones are kept and a portion is missing. The sample shows over 15,000 clones, none of them appearing just once. The sample consisted of peripheral blood mononuclear cells. The rearrangement joins TRBV6-1 to TRBJ2-7; 7 nucleotides align to TRBD1. This receptor was obtained from a human donor with common variable immunodeficiency. CDR3 protein: CASSEVTGTYEQYF. The part of the CDR3 DNA that was read is TGTGCCAGCAGTGAAGTGACAGGGACCTACGAG.